A single sample gave rise to the 26 T cell receptor beta chains below, sequenced in a study of identical twins. From the 5' RACE reads, TCRdb called clonotypes with MiXCR, one entry per CDR3 protein. The sample holds hundreds of thousands of distinct CDR3 sequences, less than 10% seen once. These sequences were also reported in another study, on yellow fever vaccine responses in identical twins.

The sample taken for sequencing was PBMCs. These receptors were taken from a woman aged 18-29 years in good health.

This clonotype came up many times. V gene TRBV20-1 combines with J gene TRBJ1-5, with 9 bases fitting TRBD1. Trimming at V came to 6 bases and at J to 3 bases, leaving 9 bases not matched to a gene. Per germline, CDR1 DFQATT and CDR2 SNEGSKA (reference sequence). The CDR3 has 15 amino acids. The CDR3 here is CSAAGQGLFNQPQHF. CDR3 coding DNA: TGCAGTGCCGCGGGACAGGGACTTTTCAATCAGCCCCAGCATTTT.

Here the CDR3 DNA reads TGCAGTGCTAGAACAGAGAACACCGGGGAGCTGTTTTTT. This codes for CSARTENTGELFF. V is TRBV20-1 and J is TRBJ2-2; D is ambiguous. Trimming shortened V by 2 bases and J by 1 base, and 5 bases separated the two germline ends. Germline values: CDR1 DFQATT, CDR2 SNEGSKA (reference sequence). The CDR3 is 13 amino acids.

This clonotype was observed a few times. The rearrangement uses TRBV19 and TRBJ2-5; D remains ambiguous. Trimming cost V 10 bases and J 1 base, with 16 bases left between them. The germline gives CDR1 LNHDA, CDR2 SQIVND (reference sequence). The CDR3 is 14 amino acids. In DNA form, the CDR3 reads TGTGCCACCACGCGACCGGGCAGCCAAGAGACCCAGTACTTC. Protein: CATTRPGSQETQYF.

The chain is built from TRBV5-1 and TRBJ2-7; D may match TRBD1 or TRBD2 (6 bases each). V dropped 3 bases and J dropped 1 base, with 17 bases sitting between them. The germline V gene encodes CDR1 SGHRS and CDR2 YFSETQ. The CDR3 runs 16 residues. The CDR3 here is CASSSRGRTASYEQYF. The CDR3 coding sequence is TGCGCCAGCAGCTCTAGGGGGAGGACAGCGTCCTACGAGCAGTACTTC.

This chain uses TRBV12-3 or TRBV12-4 with TRBJ1-1; possible D gene TRBD1, 5 bases. This CDR3 has 13 amino acids. The CDR3 DNA sequence: TGTGTCGCGACCCCCGGGCAGGGAACTGAAGCTTTCTTT. Translating it yields CVATPGQGTEAFF.

This clonotype was counted only a few times. The gene calls are TRBV5-1 and TRBJ2-1; D may match TRBD1 or TRBD2 (5 bases each). The CDR3 contains 12 residues. Looked up from germline, CDR1 is SGHRS and CDR2 is YFSETQ. V was pared by 0 bases and J by 14 bases, with 12 bases between. The CDR3: CASSLDGTEKFF. The CDR3 region has the DNA TGCGCCAGCAGCTTGGACGGGACCGAGAAGTTCTTC.

There are many counts of this clonotype. J is TRBJ2-2 and V is TRBV7-9; D possibly corresponds to TRBD1 (5 bases). The germline V gene has CDR1 SEHNR and CDR2 FQNEAQ (reference sequence). Trimming left V 4 bases short and J 0 bases short, with 9 bases between. The CDR3 loop spans 15 amino acids. The CDR3 bases are TGTGCCAGCAGCTGGGGCAGCTCGAACACCGGGGAGCTGTTTTTT. Translated, it gives CASSWGSSNTGELFF.

To note about this clonotype: A much more abundant neighbour one base away suggests this may be a read error. The chain recombines TRBV10-3 with TRBJ2-3, with D uncertain. This CDR3 spans 11 amino acids. Germline CDR1 and CDR2: ENHRY and SYGVKD. The CDR3: CVISDLDTQYF. DNA for the CDR3: TGTGTCATCAGTGATTTAGATACGCAGTATTTT.

This sequence joins TRBV12-3 or TRBV12-4 and TRBJ2-2, with D possibly matching TRBD2 (5 bases). V lost 7 bases and J lost 5, with 20 bases in between. The CDR3 contains 16 residues. CDR3 amino acids: CASNPRGGIGTGELFF. The CDR3 DNA is TGTGCCAGCAACCCTAGAGGAGGAATTGGTACCGGGGAGCTGTTTTTT.

V usage is TRBV7-3 and J usage is TRBJ2-1, with 10 bases lining up with TRBD1. The V and J ends lost 6 bases and 8 bases, in that order; junction bases with no gene match: 10. Looked up from germline, CDR1 is SGHTA and CDR2 is FQGTGA. The CDR3 totals 15 residues. The CDR3 loop reads CASRSPGQGFDEQFF. DNA of the CDR3: TGTGCCAGCAGGTCCCCGGGACAGGGGTTCGATGAGCAGTTCTTC.

The chain has TRBV2 and TRBJ1-2, with 11 bases fitting TRBD1. Germline V CDR1 and CDR2: SNHLY, FYNNEI. The CDR3 has 16 residues. Trimming cost V 0 bases and J 4 bases; bases outside gene matches: 4. CDR3 sequence reads: CASSEARTGGGYGYTF. In DNA, the CDR3 is TGTGCCAGCAGTGAAGCCCGGACAGGGGGCGGCTATGGCTACACCTTC.

This sequence joins TRBV4-1 and TRBJ2-5; 7 nucleotides align to TRBD2. V lost 0 bases, J lost 3 bases, and 10 bases stayed unmatched. The CDR3 spans 17 residues. Germline V lookup: CDR1 MGHRA, CDR2 YSYEKL. The CDR3 loop is CASSQDNGAGVEETQYF. CDR3 DNA: TGCGCCAGCAGCCAAGATAATGGGGCGGGAGTGGAAGAGACCCAGTACTTC.

V and J are TRBV28 and TRBJ2-7, with D perhaps matching TRBD1 or TRBD2 (6 bases each). The V end lost 8 bases, the J end lost 0 bases, and 14 bases lay between the germline ends. Per germline, CDR1 MDHEN and CDR2 SYDVKM. This CDR3 contains 14 residues. The DNA for the CDR3 is TGTGCCAGCGAGAGAGGGGGGACCTCCTACGAGCAGTACTTC. It encodes CASERGGTSYEQYF.

In this sample, this clonotype turned up many times. The rearrangement uses TRBV4-1 and TRBJ2-7; 8 bases fit TRBD2. V lost 0 bases to trimming and J lost 7 bases; unmatched junction nucleotides: 11. The germline gives CDR1 MGHRA, CDR2 YSYEKL. CDR3 size: 16 residues. The CDR3 loop is CASSQERGGRLTEQYF. For the CDR3, the DNA is TGCGCCAGCAGCCAAGAACGGGGCGGGAGGCTCACGGAGCAGTACTTC.

CDR3 loop: CASSYSRDSGANVLTF. The CDR3, as DNA: TGTGCCAGCAGTTACTCGAGGGACTCGGGGGCCAACGTCCTGACTTTC. V gene TRBV6-5 combines with J gene TRBJ2-6; maybe TRBD2 (6 bases). This CDR3 comprises 16 residues. The ends were cut back, 0 bases at V and 4 bases at J, with 10 bases in the middle. Germline CDR1 MNHEY, CDR2 SVGAGI.

This rearrangement joins TRBV20-1 to TRBJ2-7, with a tentative D call TRBD2 (5 bases). The CDR3 runs 11 residues. Deletions cut 3 bases from V and 10 bases from J, with 13 bases between. CDR1 and CDR2 from the germline V gene are DFQATT and SNEGSKA (reference sequence). The CDR3 nucleotides are TGCAGTGCTAGTTGGACGGACTCCCAGTACTTC. Its translation: CSASWTDSQYF.

The chain is built from TRBV6-5 and TRBJ2-2; 9 nucleotides line up with TRBD2. Per germline, CDR1 MNHEY and CDR2 SVGAGI. After removal of 3 bases from V and 6 bases from J, the junction contained 11 bases not matched to a gene. The CDR3 length is 17 residues. The CDR3 DNA follows: TGTGCCAGCAGTTATAACGGGCTAGCGGGGACCGCCGGGGAGCTGTTTTTT. The encoded protein is CASSYNGLAGTAGELFF.

At least ten counts were recorded for this clonotype. The chain uses TRBV7-9 and TRBJ2-5; 7 bases fit TRBD1. The CDR3 has 17 residues. Germline V gives CDR1 SEHNR, CDR2 FQNEAQ (reference sequence). V dropped 1 base and J dropped 1; count of bases not matched to a gene: 9. The CDR3 spells CASSLESWDSLQETQYF. For the CDR3, the DNA is TGTGCCAGCAGCTTAGAGTCCTGGGACAGTCTCCAAGAGACCCAGTACTTC.

V usage is TRBV3-1 and J usage is TRBJ1-1; 7 nucleotides match TRBD1. V trimming: 1 base; J trimming: 1 base; junction bases outside the gene matches: 3. Germline CDR1 and CDR2: LGHDT and YNNKEL (reference sequence). The CDR3 extends over 15 amino acids. CDR3 residues: CASSQVGTENTEAFF. The CDR3, as DNA: TGTGCCAGCAGCCAAGTCGGGACAGAGAACACTGAAGCTTTCTTT.

This clonotype showed up just a few times. This sequence joins TRBV7-6 and TRBJ2-7; 9 bases align to TRBD2. Germline V gene data show CDR1 as SGHVS and CDR2 as FNYEAQ. The CDR3 extends over 16 amino acids. With V trimmed by 0 bases and J by 5 bases, 8 bases remained unmatched. CDR3: CASSLARGREGDEQYF. DNA for the CDR3: TGTGCCAGCAGCTTAGCGCGTGGGCGGGAGGGCGACGAGCAGTACTTC.

This clonotype showed up many times. The rearrangement uses TRBV12-3 or TRBV12-4 and TRBJ1-5; TRBD1 might be the D (6 bases). V shed 3 bases and J shed 7 bases, with 10 bases lying between them. The CDR3 runs 13 residues. The CDR3 here is CASSFRGPQPQHF. In nucleotides, the CDR3 is TGTGCCAGCAGTTTTCGGGGGCCGCAGCCCCAGCATTTT.

This clonotype has at least ten counts. V is TRBV20-1 and J is TRBJ2-3; 8 positions match TRBD2. CDR3 size: 15 residues. Per germline, CDR1 DFQATT and CDR2 SNEGSKA (reference sequence). V trimming: 3 bases; J trimming: 4 bases; junction bases outside the gene matches: 9. The DNA for the CDR3 is TGCAGTGCTAGTCCGGGGACGGGAGGGCCAGATACGCAGTATTTT. This gives the protein CSASPGTGGPDTQYF.

This chain joins TRBV5-1 and TRBJ2-2; tentative D call: TRBD2 (5 bases). CDR1 and CDR2 from the germline V gene are SGHRS and YFSETQ. The CDR3 runs 20 residues. With 1 base removed from V and 8 bases from J, the gap between germline ends came to 30 bases. The CDR3 spells CASSLPVEEASSFLGGELFF. The CDR3 DNA is TGCGCCAGCAGCTTGCCCGTTGAGGAGGCTTCTTCGTTTCTCGGTGGGGAGCTGTTTTTT.

The J gene is TRBJ2-7, the V gene TRBV2, with TRBD1 identical over 8 bases. The CDR3 is 14 residues long. J lost 7 bases, V lost 4 bases, and 9 bases had no gene match. Germline V gives CDR1 SNHLY, CDR2 FYNNEI. The CDR3 nucleotides are TGTGCCAGCAGTGGACAGGGGATGTCTGGGGAGCAGTACTTC. It is translated as CASSGQGMSGEQYF.

This clonotype was seen many times. The chain recombines TRBV7-2 with TRBJ2-2, with a weak D call TRBD1 (6 bases). The length of the CDR3 is 14 residues. The germline V and J ends were trimmed by 7 bases and 6 bases, with 15 bases remaining between them. The germline gives CDR1 SGHTA, CDR2 FQGNSA. In nucleotides, the CDR3 is TGTGCCAGCACCCTCATTAGGGGGTCCGGGGAGCTGTTTTTT. Translated, it gives CASTLIRGSGELFF.

At least ten counts were recorded for this clonotype. The chain has TRBV12-3 or TRBV12-4 and TRBJ2-5; TRBD1 matches 7 bases. CDR3 length equals 15 residues. V lost 5 bases and J lost 1; bases outside the gene matches: 7. The CDR3 nucleotides read TGTGCCAGCAGTCTATTGACAGGGCTCCAAGAGACCCAGTACTTC. Encoded protein: CASSLLTGLQETQYF.